This T cell receptor beta chain was recovered during a study of T cell clones after liver transplantation. Study as a whole: TCRbeta sequencing after a pre-transplant mixed lymphocyte reaction identified graft-donor-reactive clones, later tracked in post-transplant blood. Standard immunosuppression, with no induction, continued until 12-24 months after transplant.

The V end was cut by 6 bases, the J end by 6 bases, with 15 bases between. The CDR3 has 13 amino acids. CDR1 and CDR2 from the germline V gene are SGHNT and YYREEE (reference sequence). Turning to this clone: The antigen remains undetermined.

The method was immunoSEQ multiplex PCR; TCRdb's version includes in-frame clones alone and lacks a portion of them. This sample has approximately 100,000 clones, with about 81% found just once. The study's findings and limits: These preliminary findings come from unstandardized post-transplant sampling times.

The sequencing here drew on CD4+ T cells from blood, taken before liver transplant. The V and J genes are TRBV5-4 and TRBJ1-2, with D possibly matching TRBD1 (6 bases). The receptor was derived from a human donor who received a liver transplant. In nucleotides, the CDR3 is TGTGCCAGCACTATAGGGGGGCGAGATGGCTACACCTTC. Amino acid sequence: CASTIGGRDGYTF. Supplemented by reference TRBV5-4 and TRBJ1-2, the full variable domain reads ETGVTQSPTHLIKTRGQQVTLRCSSQSGHNTVSWYQQALGQGPQFIFQYYREEENGRGNFPPRFSGLQFPNYSSELNVNALELDDSALYLCASTIGGRDGYTFGSGTRLTVV.